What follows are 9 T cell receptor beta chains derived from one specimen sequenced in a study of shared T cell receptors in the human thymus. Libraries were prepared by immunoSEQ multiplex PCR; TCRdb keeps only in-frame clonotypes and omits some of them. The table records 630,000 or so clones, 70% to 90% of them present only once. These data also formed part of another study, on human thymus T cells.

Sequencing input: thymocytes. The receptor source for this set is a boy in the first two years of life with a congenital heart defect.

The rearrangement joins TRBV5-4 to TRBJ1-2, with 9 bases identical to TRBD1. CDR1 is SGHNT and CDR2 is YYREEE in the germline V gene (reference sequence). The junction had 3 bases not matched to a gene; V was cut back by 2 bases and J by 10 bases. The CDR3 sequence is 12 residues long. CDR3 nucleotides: TGTGCCAGCAGCTTAGGGACAGGGCACTACACCTTC. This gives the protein CASSLGTGHYTF.

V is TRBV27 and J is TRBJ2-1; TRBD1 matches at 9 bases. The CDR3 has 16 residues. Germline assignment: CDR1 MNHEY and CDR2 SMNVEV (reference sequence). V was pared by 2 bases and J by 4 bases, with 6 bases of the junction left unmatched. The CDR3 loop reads CASSLDGQGLYNEQFF. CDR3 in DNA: TGTGCCAGCAGTTTAGATGGACAGGGGCTTTACAATGAGCAGTTCTTC.

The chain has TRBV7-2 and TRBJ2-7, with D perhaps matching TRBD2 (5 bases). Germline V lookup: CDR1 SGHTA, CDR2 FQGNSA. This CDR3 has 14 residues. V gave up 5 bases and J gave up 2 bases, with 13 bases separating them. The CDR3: CASSHGLFTYEQYF. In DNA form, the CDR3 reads TGTGCCAGCAGCCACGGACTGTTTACCTACGAGCAGTACTTC. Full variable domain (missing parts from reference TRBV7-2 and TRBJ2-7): GAGVSQSPSNKVTEKGKDVELRCDPISGHTALYWYRQSLGQGLEFLIYFQGNSAPDKSGLPSDRFSAERTGGSVSTLTIQRTQQEDSAVYLCASSHGLFTYEQYFGPGTRLTVT.

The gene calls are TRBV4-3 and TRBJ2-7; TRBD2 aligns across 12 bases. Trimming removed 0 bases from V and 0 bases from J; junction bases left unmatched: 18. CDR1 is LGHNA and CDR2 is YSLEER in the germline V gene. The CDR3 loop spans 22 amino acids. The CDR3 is CASSQDILTSGGSISSSYEQYF. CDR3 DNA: TGCGCCAGCAGCCAAGATATATTGACTAGCGGGGGCTCGATATCGAGCTCCTACGAGCAGTACTTC.

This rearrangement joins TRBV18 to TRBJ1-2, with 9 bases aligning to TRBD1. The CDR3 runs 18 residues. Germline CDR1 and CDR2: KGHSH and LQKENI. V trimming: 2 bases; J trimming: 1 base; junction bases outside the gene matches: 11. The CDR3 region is CASSPKDRGGHLNYGYTF. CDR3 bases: TGTGCCAGCTCACCAAAAGACAGGGGGGGGCATCTTAACTATGGCTACACCTTC.

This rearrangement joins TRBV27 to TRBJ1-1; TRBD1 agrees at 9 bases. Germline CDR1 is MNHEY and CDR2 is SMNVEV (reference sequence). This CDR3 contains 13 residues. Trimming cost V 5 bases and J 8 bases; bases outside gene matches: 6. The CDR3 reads CASSQHRGREAFF. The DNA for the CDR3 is TGTGCCAGCAGTCAGCACAGGGGGCGGGAAGCTTTCTTT.

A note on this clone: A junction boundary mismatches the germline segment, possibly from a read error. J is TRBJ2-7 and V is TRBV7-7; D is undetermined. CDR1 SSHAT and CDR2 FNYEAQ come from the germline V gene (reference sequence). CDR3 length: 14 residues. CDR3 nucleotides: TGTGCTAGCAGCTCCTTGGGCAGTTCCTACGAGCAGTACTTC. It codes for CASSSLGSSYEQYF. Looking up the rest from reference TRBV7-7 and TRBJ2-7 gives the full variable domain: GAGVSQSPRYKVTKRGQDVTLRCDPISSHATLYWYQQALGQGPEFLTYFNYEAQPDKSGLPSDRFSAERPEGSISTLTIQRTEQRDSAMYRCASSSLGSSYEQYFGPGTRLTVT.

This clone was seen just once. This CDR3 reads CASSPERSYEQYF. DNA of the CDR3: TGTGCCAGCTCACCAGAGCGGTCGTACGAGCAGTACTTC. The V gene is TRBV18, the J gene TRBJ2-7, with D possibly TRBD2 on 5 matching bases. The CDR3 is 13 residues long. The V and J ends lost 2 bases and 4 bases respectively, with 9 bases between them. CDR1 KGHSH and CDR2 LQKENI come from the germline V gene.

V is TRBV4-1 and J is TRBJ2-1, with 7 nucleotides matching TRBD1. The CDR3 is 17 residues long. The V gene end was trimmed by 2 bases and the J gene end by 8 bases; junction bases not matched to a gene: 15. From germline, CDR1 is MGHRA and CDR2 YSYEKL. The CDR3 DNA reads TGCGCCAGCAGCCAACAAAGACAGGGTATCACCTTGTATGAGCAGTTCTTC. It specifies CASSQQRQGITLYEQFF.